This is a list of T cell receptor beta chains from one sample in a study of post-analysis software for immune sequencing data. TCRdb called the PCR reads again in MiXCR, with one record for every CDR3 protein. The data contain roughly 570,000 distinct CDR3 sequences, about a third of them singletons. The sequenced sample was blood. Receptors originate from a girl aged 2-17 years with multiple sclerosis. The CDR3 runs from the conserved cysteine through the conserved F or W. The order of the fields is clone size, J gene, V gene, D gene, CDR3 protein, CDR3 DNA. D genes are given only for firm matches. The size field is filled for only some rows; it gives once, few, many or a size class.

NA | TRBJ2-7 | TRBV7-9 | NA | CASSRQNTGTPKGEQYF | TGTGCCAGCAGCCGACAGAATACCGGGACCCCGAAGGGGGAGCAGTACTTC
few | TRBJ1-5 | TRBV28 | NA | CASSPWGFDQPQHF | TGTGCCAGCAGCCCATGGGGATTCGATCAGCCCCAGCATTTT
few | TRBJ2-1 | TRBV3-1 | TRBD2 | CASSQSGTSGVNEQFF | TGTGCCAGCAGCCAATCCGGGACTAGCGGGGTTAATGAGCAGTTCTTC
NA | TRBJ1-2 | TRBV7-9 | NA | CASSLGLGDGYTF | TGTGCCAGCAGCTTAGGTCTTGGAGATGGCTACACCTTC
NA | TRBJ2-5 | TRBV29-1 | NA | CSVAGSSGGDTQYF | TGCAGCGTTGCTGGGTCTTCTGGTGGGGACACCCAGTACTTC
NA | TRBJ1-5 | TRBV20-1 | NA | CSAITGNQPQHF | TGCAGTGCAATTACAGGGAATCAGCCCCAGCATTTT
NA | TRBJ2-5 | TRBV6-5 | NA | CASGRQQETQYF | TGTGCCAGTGGCAGGCAACAAGAGACCCAGTACTTC
few | TRBJ2-5 | TRBV12-3/TRBV12-4 | NA | CASGTSEGGQPPVTQYF | TGTGCCAGCGGGACGAGCGAGGGGGGGCAGCCCCCGGTGACCCAGTACTTC
few | TRBJ2-1 | TRBV29-1 | TRBD2 | CSVESETGGSSYNEQFF | TGCAGCGTTGAATCGGAGACGGGGGGGTCCTCCTACAATGAGCAGTTCTTC
many | TRBJ1-2 | TRBV5-1 | NA | CASSLGQSNYGYTF | TGTGCCAGCAGTCTAGGACAGAGTAACTATGGCTACACCTTC
NA | TRBJ2-1 | TRBV29-1 | NA | CGVGDSTYNEQFF | TGCGGCGTTGGGGACTCCACCTACAATGAGCAGTTCTTT
NA | TRBJ1-5 | TRBV5-1 | NA | CASSFDGPNQPQHF | TGCGCCAGCAGCTTTGACGGGCCTAATCAGCCCCAGCATTTT
few | TRBJ2-1 | TRBV18 | NA | CASSSGNTDISYNEQFF | TGTGCCAGCTCATCAGGGAATACCGATATCTCCTACAATGAGCAGTTCTTC
few | TRBJ1-1 | TRBV6-5 | NA | CASSLRHGTDEAFF | TGTGCCAGCAGTCTTCGACATGGGACGGACGAAGCCTTCTTT
NA | TRBJ2-1 | TRBV6-6 | NA | CASRGELNNEQFF | TGTGCCAGCAGAGGGGAATTGAACAATGAGCAGTTCTTC
few | TRBJ2-7 | TRBV10-3 | TRBD2 | CASLGLAGLSSGVEQYF | TGTGCCTCCCTCGGACTAGCGGGGCTCAGTTCCGGGGTGGAGCAGTACTTC
NA | TRBJ2-1 | TRBV6-6 | NA | CASSYRRQGTYNEQFF | TGTGCCAGCAGTTACAGGCGGCAGGGGACCTACAATGAGCAGTTCTTC